These 3 T cell receptor beta chains came from one sample sequenced in a study of technical replicates of blood from four donors. TCRdb's copy holds only in-frame clones and misses some; the assay was immunoSEQ multiplex PCR. The profile covers more than 65,000 clones, with about 94% appearing a single time and 0.36% taken by the ten largest. The sequenced sample consisted of T cells isolated from PBMCs. These receptors were collected from a human donor in good health.

The chain uses TRBV4-2 and TRBJ1-5, with D possibly TRBD1 on 5 matching bases. The germline V gene encodes CDR1 LGHNA and CDR2 YNFKEQ. V was pared by 3 bases and J by 2 bases, with 11 bases between. CDR3 length: 15 amino acids. Here the CDR3 reads CASSQKGEGNQPQHF. Here the CDR3 DNA reads TGTGCCAGCAGCCAGAAAGGGGAGGGCAATCAGCCCCAGCATTTT.

The rearrangement uses TRBV11-3 and TRBJ1-1; no definite D call. The germline V gene encodes CDR1 SGHNT and CDR2 YENEEA. V dropped 3 bases and J dropped 9 bases, with 20 bases sitting between them. CDR3 length equals 15 residues. CDR3 bases: TGTGCCAGCAGCTTTGCTAGCGGGTTATCTAAGAAAGCTTTCTTT. As protein: CASSFASGLSKKAFF.

The V call is TRBV7-2, the J call TRBJ2-3, with no clear D. V was pared by 1 base and J by 4 bases, with 9 bases between. Looked up from germline, CDR1 is SGHTA and CDR2 is FQGNSA. The CDR3 covers 14 residues. As DNA, the CDR3 is TGTGCCAGCAGCTTAGGATTGGGCGCAGATACGCAGTATTTT. Protein sequence: CASSLGLGADTQYF.